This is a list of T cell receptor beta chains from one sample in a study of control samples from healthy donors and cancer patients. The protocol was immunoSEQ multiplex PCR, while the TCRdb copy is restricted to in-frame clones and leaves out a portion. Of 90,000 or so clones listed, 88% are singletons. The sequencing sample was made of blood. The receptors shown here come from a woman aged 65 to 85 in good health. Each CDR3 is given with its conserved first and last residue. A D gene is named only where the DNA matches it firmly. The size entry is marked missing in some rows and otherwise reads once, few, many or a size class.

CDR3nt: TGTGCCAGCAGCGTAGAGGTAGGAGGGGATGAGCAGTTCTTC; CDR3aa: CASSVEVGGDEQFF; abundance: -; j_gene: TRBJ2-1; v_gene: TRBV9; d_gene: -
CDR3nt: TGTGCCAGCAGTCCTCTGGGGGGAAATAATTCACCCCTCCACTTT; CDR3aa: CASSPLGGNNSPLHF; abundance: few; j_gene: TRBJ1-6; v_gene: TRBV27; d_gene: -
CDR3nt: TGTGCCAGCAGTAAGACAGGGGGCGCAGAGCAGTACTTC; CDR3aa: CASSKTGGAEQYF; abundance: -; j_gene: TRBJ2-7; v_gene: TRBV2; d_gene: TRBD1
CDR3nt: TGTGCCACCAACCTTCTCGGCTCGAGGGAGATTCGCGGAAACACCATATATTTT; CDR3aa: CATNLLGSREIRGNTIYF; abundance: once; j_gene: TRBJ1-3; v_gene: TRBV24-1; d_gene: -
CDR3nt: TGCGCCTACTCGGGATGGGGCGTCAGCTCCTACGAGCAGTACTTC; CDR3aa: CAYSGWGVSSYEQYF; abundance: -; j_gene: TRBJ2-7; v_gene: TRBV5-1; d_gene: -
CDR3nt: TGTGCCAGCAGTGCGGCCCGGCCAGGGGGATATTGGGGGCCCCAGCATTTT; CDR3aa: CASSAARPGGYWGPQHF; abundance: -; j_gene: TRBJ1-5; v_gene: TRBV6-1; d_gene: TRBD1
CDR3nt: TGTGCCAGCAGTGAAAGGGAAAATCAGCCCCAGCATTTT; CDR3aa: CASSERENQPQHF; abundance: -; j_gene: TRBJ1-5; v_gene: TRBV2; d_gene: -
CDR3nt: TGTGCCAGCTCACCAACGCCCTTCCAGGGGGCCAATGAAAAACTGTTTTTT; CDR3aa: CASSPTPFQGANEKLFF; abundance: once; j_gene: TRBJ1-4; v_gene: TRBV18; d_gene: TRBD1
CDR3nt: TGTGCCAGCACGCAAGACAATGAGCAGTTCTTC; CDR3aa: CASTQDNEQFF; abundance: -; j_gene: TRBJ2-1; v_gene: TRBV2; d_gene: -
CDR3nt: TGTGCCAGCAGTTTCTCCGGGACAGGCCCCCCGAGCTCCTATAATTCACCCCTCCACTTT; CDR3aa: CASSFSGTGPPSSYNSPLHF; abundance: -; j_gene: TRBJ1-6; v_gene: TRBV27; d_gene: TRBD1